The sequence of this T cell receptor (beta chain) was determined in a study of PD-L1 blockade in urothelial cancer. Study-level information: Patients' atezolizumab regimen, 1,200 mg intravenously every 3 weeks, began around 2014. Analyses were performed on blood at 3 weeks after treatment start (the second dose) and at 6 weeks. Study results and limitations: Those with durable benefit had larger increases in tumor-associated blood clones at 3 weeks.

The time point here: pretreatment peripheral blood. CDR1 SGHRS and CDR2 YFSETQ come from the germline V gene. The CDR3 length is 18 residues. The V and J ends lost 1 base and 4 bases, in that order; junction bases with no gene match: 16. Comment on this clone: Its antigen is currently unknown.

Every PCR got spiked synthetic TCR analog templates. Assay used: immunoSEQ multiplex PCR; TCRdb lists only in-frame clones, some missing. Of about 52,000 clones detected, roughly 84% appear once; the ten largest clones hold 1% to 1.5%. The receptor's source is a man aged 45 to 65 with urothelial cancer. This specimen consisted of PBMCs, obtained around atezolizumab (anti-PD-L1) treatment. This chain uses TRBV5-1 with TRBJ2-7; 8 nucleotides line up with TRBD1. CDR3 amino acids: CASSLRAPQGAKGYEQYF. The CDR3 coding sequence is TGCGCCAGCAGCTTGAGGGCCCCGCAGGGGGCGAAGGGGTACGAGCAGTACTTC.